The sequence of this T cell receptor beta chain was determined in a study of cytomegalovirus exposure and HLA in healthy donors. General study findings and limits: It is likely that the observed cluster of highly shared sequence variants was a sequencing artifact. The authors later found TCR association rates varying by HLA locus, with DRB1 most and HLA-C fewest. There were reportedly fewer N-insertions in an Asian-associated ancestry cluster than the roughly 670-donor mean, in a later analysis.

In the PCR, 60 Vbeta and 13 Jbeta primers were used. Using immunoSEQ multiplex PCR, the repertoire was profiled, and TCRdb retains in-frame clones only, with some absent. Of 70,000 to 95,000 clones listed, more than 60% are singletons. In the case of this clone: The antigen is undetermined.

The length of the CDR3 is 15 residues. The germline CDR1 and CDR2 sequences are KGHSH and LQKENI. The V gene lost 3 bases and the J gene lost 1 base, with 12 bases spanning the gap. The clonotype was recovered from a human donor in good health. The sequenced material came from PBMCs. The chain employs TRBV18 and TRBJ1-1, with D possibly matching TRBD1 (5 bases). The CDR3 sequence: CASSPARAGNTEAFF. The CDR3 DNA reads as TGTGCCAGCTCACCTGCCAGGGCAGGGAACACTGAAGCTTTCTTT.